The 20 T cell receptor beta chains reported below all come from one sample, sequenced in a study of a mutant IDH1 vaccine in newly diagnosed glioma. Profiled with immunoSEQ multiplex PCR; TCRdb holds only in-frame clones, not every one. This sample carries tens of thousands of clones, 85% to 90% of them seen once, and the ten largest clones take about 4.2%. Time point denoted: week 5, during vaccination. Topical imiquimod was applied with each vaccine dose, which held 300 ug of mutant IDH1 20-mer peptide. No antigen is known for these receptors. The specimen comprised PBMCs, sampled from a glioma patient whose treatment included an IDH1 peptide vaccine. The source is a woman aged 40 to 50 with glioma.

V usage is TRBV5-1 and J usage is TRBJ2-7, with 8 bases aligning to TRBD2. Per the germline V gene, CDR1 is SGHRS and CDR2 is YFSETQ. The ends lost 1 base at V and 4 bases at J; junction bases unmatched: 10. This CDR3 spans 16 amino acids. The CDR3 nucleotides are TGCGCCAGCAGCTTGCGGGGGGAGCGGGGGTCATACGAGCAGTACTTC. Encoded protein: CASSLRGERGSYEQYF. The variable domain in full, with the rest retrieved from reference TRBV5-1 and TRBJ2-7, is KAGVTQTPRYLIKTRGQQVTLSCSPISGHRSVSWYQQTPGQGLQFLFEYFSETQRNKGNFPGRFSGRQFSNSRSEMNVSTLELGDSALYLCASSLRGERGSYEQYFGPGTRLTVT.

The chain recombines TRBV5-4 with TRBJ2-7; 12 bases are shared with TRBD2. CDR1 and CDR2 (germline): SGHNT, YYREEE (reference sequence). V gave up 2 bases and J gave up 5 bases; unmatched junction bases: 5. The CDR3 has 15 residues. CDR3 amino acids: CASSLPTSGSNEQYF. The CDR3 DNA sequence: TGTGCCAGCAGCTTACCGACTAGCGGGAGCAACGAGCAGTACTTC. Full variable domain (remainder filled in from reference TRBV5-4 and TRBJ2-7): ETGVTQSPTHLIKTRGQQVTLRCSSQSGHNTVSWYQQALGQGPQFIFQYYREEENGRGNFPPRFSGLQFPNYSSELNVNALELDDSALYLCASSLPTSGSNEQYFGPGTRLTVT.

The chain uses TRBV10-2 and TRBJ2-7, with D tentatively TRBD1 (5 bases). The ends were cut back, 1 base at V and 2 bases at J, with 12 bases in the middle. The germline V gene encodes CDR1 WSHSY and CDR2 SAAADI. CDR3 length equals 15 residues. The CDR3 is CASSEYRGWAYEQYF. CDR3 DNA: TGCGCCAGCAGTGAGTATAGGGGTTGGGCCTACGAGCAGTACTTC.

J is TRBJ1-2 and V is TRBV14; weak D call: TRBD1 (6 bases). The CDR3 extends over 16 amino acids. V was trimmed by 1 base and J by 4 bases, leaving 16 bases between them. CDR1 SGHDN and CDR2 FVKESK come from the germline V gene. CDR3 region: CASSQGRAGQSYGYTF. CDR3 sequence (DNA): TGTGCCAGCAGCCAAGGGAGAGCCGGACAGTCCTATGGCTACACCTTC.

The chain is built from TRBV6-1 and TRBJ1-5; D is uncertain. The CDR3 runs 17 residues. The germline CDR1 and CDR2 sequences are MNHNS and SASEGT. V lost 2 bases, J lost 4 bases, and 18 bases lay in between. The CDR3 sequence is CASSEPGRGRVNQPQHF. The CDR3 DNA reads TGTGCCAGCAGTGAACCAGGCAGAGGAAGAGTAAATCAGCCCCAGCATTTT.

The sample holds one count of this clone. V gene TRBV19 combines with J gene TRBJ2-6, with D possibly being TRBD1 or TRBD2 (5 bases each). Trimming removed 4 bases at V and 2 bases at J, with 15 bases between. The CDR3 runs to 17 residues. CDR1 LNHDA and CDR2 SQIVND come from the germline V gene (reference sequence). The CDR3 spells CASSRDRSGAGANVLTF. DNA of the CDR3: TGTGCCAGTAGTAGGGACCGGTCGGGCGCTGGGGCCAACGTCCTGACTTTC.

J is TRBJ1-1 and V is TRBV4-2; unclear D gene. V was shortened by 1 base and J by 4 bases, with 13 bases between the two germline ends. This CDR3 contains 15 residues. Per germline, CDR1 LGHNA and CDR2 YNFKEQ. CDR3 bases: TGTGCCAGCAGCCAAGCCGGGGATGGAGGCACTGAAGCTTTCTTT. Translating it yields CASSQAGDGGTEAFF.

This clone was recorded only once. The V call is TRBV10-1, the J call TRBJ2-5, with 7 bases identical to TRBD1. Looked up from germline, CDR1 is WNHNN and CDR2 is SYGVQD (reference sequence). With V trimmed by 5 bases and J by 3 bases, 12 bases remained unmatched. The CDR3 runs to 16 residues. As DNA, the CDR3 is TGCGCCAGCAGTAACTCCGGGACAGCGGAAAAAGAGACCCAGTACTTC. As protein: CASSNSGTAEKETQYF.

This sequence joins TRBV28 and TRBJ2-7, with D uncertain. CDR1 MDHEN and CDR2 SYDVKM come from the germline V gene. The CDR3 is 13 amino acids. V shed 3 bases and J shed 7 bases, with 13 bases lying between them. CDR3 amino acids: CASSFGNSREQYF. CDR3 sequence (DNA): TGTGCCAGCAGTTTTGGCAATTCGAGAGAGCAGTACTTC.

The gene calls are TRBV5-1 and TRBJ2-1, with TRBD1 matching 11 bases. The CDR3 runs 18 residues. From germline, CDR1 is SGHRS and CDR2 YFSETQ. V shed 4 bases and J 0 bases; nucleotides not matched to a gene: 9. This chain's CDR3 is CASSLGTGGKGSYNEQFF. CDR3 in DNA: TGCGCCAGCAGCCTGGGGACAGGGGGGAAAGGCTCCTACAATGAGCAGTTCTTC. The entire variable domain, with the rest obtained from reference TRBV5-1 and TRBJ2-1, is as follows: KAGVTQTPRYLIKTRGQQVTLSCSPISGHRSVSWYQQTPGQGLQFLFEYFSETQRNKGNFPGRFSGRQFSNSRSEMNVSTLELGDSALYLCASSLGTGGKGSYNEQFFGPGTRLTVL.

In DNA, the CDR3 is TGTGCCAGCAGCCTCGGTGACAGCTCCTACGAGCAGTACTTC. Translation: CASSLGDSSYEQYF. The chain combines TRBV7-2 with TRBJ2-7; D possibly corresponds to TRBD1 (5 bases). The germline V and J ends were trimmed by 5 bases and 0 bases, with 11 bases remaining between them. CDR1 and CDR2 from the germline V gene are SGHTA and FQGNSA. The CDR3 totals 14 residues.

V usage is TRBV19 and J usage is TRBJ1-4; D unclear. Germline CDR1 reads LNHDA; CDR2 reads SQIVND (reference sequence). The V end lost 2 bases, the J end lost 10 bases, and 11 bases lay between the germline ends. The CDR3 loop spans 13 amino acids. CDR3 sequence reads: CASSIPVGGKLFF. In nucleotides, the CDR3 is TGTGCCAGTAGTATACCGGTGGGAGGAAAACTGTTTTTT.

The chain links TRBV4-1 to TRBJ2-1, with no clear D. Per the germline V gene, CDR1 is MGHRA and CDR2 is YSYEKL. V was pared by 3 bases and J by 6 bases, with 18 bases between. The CDR3 is made up of 16 amino acids. The CDR3: CASSHRRGDLGNEQFF. The CDR3 nucleotides read TGCGCCAGCAGCCATAGGAGAGGAGACTTAGGCAATGAGCAGTTCTTC.

The chain joins TRBV14 to TRBJ1-3, with D possibly being TRBD1 (5 bases). The germline gives CDR1 SGHDN, CDR2 FVKESK. This CDR3 comprises 15 residues. Between the trimmed V and J ends, which lost 0 bases and 2 bases, there was a span of 8 bases. The CDR3 sequence is CASSQELGPGNTIYF. CDR3 coding DNA: TGTGCCAGCAGCCAAGAATTGGGACCTGGAAACACCATATATTTT.

This clone was detected only a few times. The chain employs TRBV7-8 and TRBJ2-2, with a weak D call TRBD2 (6 bases). The length of the CDR3 is 16 residues. Germline V gene lookup returns CDR1 SGHVS and CDR2 FQNEAQ. Trimming stripped 7 bases from V and 5 bases from J, with 20 bases between. The CDR3 bases are TGTGCCAGCATCGAATATAGCGGAGGGCGTACCGGGGAGCTGTTTTTT. Amino acid sequence: CASIEYSGGRTGELFF.

The chain carries TRBV6-5 and TRBJ1-1; D might be TRBD1 (6 bases). The germline V gene has CDR1 MNHEY and CDR2 SVGAGI. The CDR3 is 11 amino acids. Trimming cost V 7 bases and J 7 bases, with 10 bases left between them. Written as DNA, the CDR3 is TGTGCCAGCATGGGGGCGGGTGAAGCTTTCTTT. Residues: CASMGAGEAFF.

V usage is TRBV6-5 and J usage is TRBJ2-2; tentative D call: TRBD1 (6 bases). Looked up from germline, CDR1 is MNHEY and CDR2 is SVGAGI. This CDR3 has 15 amino acids. V was trimmed by 6 bases and J by 1 base, leaving 12 bases between them. CDR3: CASRNPTGNTGELFF. The CDR3 DNA sequence: TGTGCCAGCAGAAACCCGACAGGGAACACCGGGGAGCTGTTTTTT.

The V call is TRBV27, the J call TRBJ1-5, with 8 bases that match TRBD1. Germline V lookup: CDR1 MNHEY, CDR2 SMNVEV (reference sequence). After removal of 3 bases from V and 6 bases from J, the junction contained 4 bases not matched to a gene. There are 14 residues in the CDR3. The CDR3 here is CASSLTGEGQPQHF. CDR3 nucleotide sequence: TGTGCCAGCAGTTTGACAGGGGAAGGTCAGCCCCAGCATTTT.

This chain links TRBV19 with TRBJ1-5, with 9 bases identical to TRBD1. CDR1 and CDR2 (germline): LNHDA, SQIVND (reference sequence). V lost 6 bases, J lost 11 bases, and 17 bases stayed unmatched. This CDR3 spans 16 amino acids. CDR3 amino acids: CASRGQGTRQIWTQHF. The CDR3, as DNA: TGTGCCAGTAGAGGACAGGGGACCCGACAAATTTGGACCCAGCATTTT.

This chain links TRBV6-5 with TRBJ2-7; weak D call: TRBD1 (5 bases). The V gene's germline CDR1 is MNHEY and CDR2 SVGAGI. The germline V and J ends were trimmed by 6 bases and 2 bases, with 14 bases remaining between them. This CDR3 has 14 amino acids. The chain's CDR3 is CASRAGGRAYEQYF. Here the CDR3 DNA reads TGTGCCAGCAGGGCCGGTGGCAGGGCCTACGAGCAGTACTTC.